What follows describes a single T cell receptor beta chain. The target antigen is unknown. The data were taken from a study of blood T cells in healthy people across ages. A sample-barcoded 5' primer and a J-beta primer mix were used in a second PCR of roughly 7 to 11 cycles. TCRdb ran MiXCR on the 5' RACE reads and lists one entry per CDR3 protein. The table lists about 1.4 million distinct CDR3 sequences, 45% to 70% of them singletons. This CDR3 is 13 amino acids long. Germline CDR1 reads SNHLY; CDR2 reads FYNNEI. Trimming stripped 3 bases from V and 3 bases from J, with 5 bases between. Whole-study results and caveats: No conclusive comparison of naive versus antigen-experienced cells was possible with unsorted PBMCs.

Sequencing was done on a sample of blood. This clonotype was sampled from a man between 18 and 35 years old in good health. The genes are TRBV2 and TRBJ2-2; no reliable D call. CDR3 nucleotides: TGTGCCAGCAGTGAGGTTCACACCGGGGAGCTGTTTTTT. It encodes CASSEVHTGELFF. Looking up the rest from reference TRBV2 and TRBJ2-2 gives the full variable domain: EPEVTQTPSHQVTQMGQEVILRCVPISNHLYFYWYRQILGQKVEFLVSFYNNEISEKSEIFDDQFSVERPDGSNFTLKIRSTKLEDSAMYFCASSEVHTGELFFGEGSRLTVL.